Below, 27 T cell receptor beta chains from the same sample are listed, as sequenced in a study of T cell changes during pregnancy in multiple sclerosis. Produced via immunoSEQ multiplex PCR; TCRdb's table is partial and in-frame only. The sample has approximately 70,000 clones; more than 90% are singletons. This material consisted of peripheral blood, taken in the second trimester of pregnancy. The receptors shown here come from a female donor with multiple sclerosis, enrolled in a pregnancy study.

The V and J genes are TRBV12-5 and TRBJ2-7; 8 bases map to TRBD2. From germline, CDR1 is LGHNT and CDR2 FRNRAP. The CDR3 sequence is 13 residues long. The V gene end was trimmed by 4 bases and the J gene end by 10 bases; junction bases not matched to a gene: 9. In DNA, the CDR3 is TGTGCTAGTGGTTCCCATGCGGGGGGCTTTCAGTACTTC. Its translation: CASGSHAGGFQYF.

The chain has TRBV6-4 and TRBJ1-5; a weak D match, TRBD1 (5 bases). The ends were cut back, 6 bases at V and 0 bases at J, with 9 bases in the middle. The germline V gene has CDR1 MRHNA and CDR2 SNTAGT. The CDR3 loop spans 14 amino acids. The CDR3 region has the DNA TGTGCCAGCAGCCGACAGAGTAGCAATCAGCCCCAGCATTTT. Translation gives CASSRQSSNQPQHF.

The chain has TRBV15 and TRBJ2-5; no definite D call. In germline, CDR1 is LNHNV, CDR2 YYDKDF (reference sequence). V shed 0 bases and J shed 4 bases, with 6 bases lying between them. The CDR3 runs to 13 residues. The CDR3 loop is CATSRDSLETQYF. In nucleotides, the CDR3 is TGTGCCACCAGCAGAGATAGTTTAGAGACCCAGTACTTC.

This clone has a single count. The genes are TRBV19 and TRBJ1-5; a possible D gene is TRBD1 (5 bases). The germline V and J ends were trimmed by 4 bases and 0 bases, with 16 bases remaining between them. The CDR3 is 17 residues long. Germline V gives CDR1 LNHDA, CDR2 SQIVND (reference sequence). The CDR3 nucleotides are TGTGCCAGTAGTAATCATAAAGTACAGGATAGCAATCAGCCCCAGCATTTT. Protein: CASSNHKVQDSNQPQHF.

This clone was seen a single time. This sequence joins TRBV6-4 and TRBJ2-2; D is ambiguous. Trimming pared 0 bases from V and 5 bases from J, leaving 13 bases between. CDR1 is MRHNA and CDR2 is SNTAGT in the germline V gene. The CDR3 sequence is 16 residues long. CDR3 protein: CASSDSRGSLTGELFF. As DNA, the CDR3 is TGTGCCAGCAGTGACTCGAGAGGTAGCCTTACCGGGGAGCTGTTTTTT.

The V and J genes are TRBV5-1 and TRBJ2-1; 13 bases line up with TRBD2. The junction had 4 bases not matched to a gene; V was cut back by 3 bases and J by 1 base. Germline CDR1 SGHRS, CDR2 YFSETQ. There are 17 residues in the CDR3. The CDR3 DNA sequence: TGCGCCAGCAGCTCGGGACTAGCGGGACCTTCCTACAATGAGCAGTTCTTC. Translation gives CASSSGLAGPSYNEQFF.

This chain uses TRBV5-1 with TRBJ1-1, with TRBD1 matching 7 bases. Per the germline V gene, CDR1 is SGHRS and CDR2 is YFSETQ. This CDR3 is built from 14 residues. V shed 1 base, J shed 1 base, and the junction held 1 base outside the gene matches. CDR3 residues: CASSLTGANTEAFF. DNA for the CDR3: TGCGCCAGCAGCTTGACAGGGGCGAACACTGAAGCTTTCTTT.

The rearrangement links TRBV7-3 to TRBJ2-7; 9 nucleotides agree with TRBD1. V shed 5 bases and J 2 bases; nucleotides not matched to a gene: 10. Germline CDR1 SGHTA, CDR2 FQGTGA. The CDR3 length is 16 residues. CDR3 in amino acids: CASSLTGQGPTYEQYF. The CDR3 DNA sequence: TGTGCCAGCAGCCTGACCGGACAGGGGCCGACCTACGAGCAGTACTTC.

The CDR3 DNA reads as TGTGCCAGCAGTTCTCACACAGGGAAGAGTTCACCCCTCCACTTT. It is translated as CASSSHTGKSSPLHF. This sequence joins TRBV27 and TRBJ1-6; D possibly corresponds to TRBD1 (6 bases). Trimming removed 4 bases at V and 9 bases at J, with 16 bases between. CDR3 size: 15 residues. Germline V CDR1 and CDR2: MNHEY, SMNVEV (reference sequence).

The genes are TRBV27 and TRBJ2-3; 7 bases agree with TRBD1. The CDR3 has 15 residues. After removal of 2 bases from V and 6 bases from J, the junction contained 8 bases not matched to a gene. CDR1 and CDR2 from the germline V gene are MNHEY and SMNVEV (reference sequence). The CDR3 sequence: CASSLGASRGDTQYF. The CDR3 DNA reads TGTGCCAGCAGTTTAGGAGCCTCCAGGGGGGATACGCAGTATTTT.

The DNA of the CDR3 is TGTGCCAGCAGCTTAAGCGGAGACAATCAGCCCCAGCATTTT. It specifies CASSLSGDNQPQHF. The chain links TRBV7-9 to TRBJ1-5, with D uncertain. This CDR3 is 14 amino acids long. V was cut by 2 bases and J by 3 bases, with 8 bases left in between. Germline lookup yields CDR1 SEHNR and CDR2 FQNEAQ (reference sequence).

The chain joins TRBV28 to TRBJ2-7; possible D gene TRBD1, 6 bases. In germline, CDR1 is MDHEN, CDR2 SYDVKM. CDR3 length: 15 amino acids. Trimming cost V 3 bases and J 1 base, with 13 bases left between them. The CDR3 loop is CASSFPTGRSYEQYF. The DNA of the CDR3 is TGTGCCAGCAGTTTTCCGACAGGCCGGTCCTACGAGCAGTACTTC. Drawing the rest from reference TRBV28 and TRBJ2-7, the complete variable domain is DVKVTQSSRYLVKRTGEKVFLECVQDMDHENMFWYRQDPGLGLRLIYFSYDVKMKEKGDIPEGYSVSREKKERFSLILESASTNQTSMYLCASSFPTGRSYEQYFGPGTRLTVT.

This clone was seen once. The rearrangement uses TRBV5-1 and TRBJ2-3; a possible D gene is TRBD2 (5 bases). This CDR3 comprises 14 residues. Germline V gives CDR1 SGHRS, CDR2 YFSETQ. Trimming left V 7 bases short and J 0 bases short, with 12 bases between. Here the CDR3 reads CASRGSESTDTQYF. In nucleotides, the CDR3 is TGCGCCAGCCGGGGTAGCGAGAGCACAGATACGCAGTATTTT.

V is TRBV18 and J is TRBJ2-5, with TRBD1 as a possible D gene (6 bases). Trimming cost V 5 bases and J 4 bases, with 17 bases left between them. CDR3 size: 15 residues. Germline V gene data show CDR1 as KGHSH and CDR2 as LQKENI. CDR3 DNA sequence: TGTGCCAGCTCAACGAACGCGTTACAGGGAGAGACCCAGTACTTC. It is translated as CASSTNALQGETQYF.

The CDR3 DNA is TGTGCCAGCAGCTTGGAACTAGCGGGAGGGGTGAATGAGCAGTTCTTC. Protein sequence: CASSLELAGGVNEQFF. The V call is TRBV5-4, the J call TRBJ2-1, with 13 positions matching TRBD2. The germline V gene encodes CDR1 SGHNT and CDR2 YYREEE (reference sequence). V dropped 0 bases and J dropped 7; count of bases not matched to a gene: 4. The CDR3 extends over 16 amino acids.

The chain joins TRBV2 to TRBJ2-5; the match to TRBD2 covers 11 bases. Trimming at V came to 1 base and at J to 2 bases, leaving 3 bases not matched to a gene. The CDR3 loop spans 16 amino acids. Germline lookup yields CDR1 SNHLY and CDR2 FYNNEI. The CDR3 sequence is CASSEVGLADQETQYF. CDR3 DNA: TGTGCCAGCAGTGAAGTGGGACTAGCGGATCAAGAGACCCAGTACTTC.

V is TRBV6-5 and J is TRBJ2-7; maybe TRBD2 (5 bases). Germline V gene sequence: CDR1 MNHEY, CDR2 SVGAGI. The germline V and J ends were trimmed by 0 bases and 4 bases, with 10 bases remaining between them. This CDR3 has 14 residues. The CDR3 spells CASSYSPEGYEQYF. For the CDR3, the DNA is TGTGCCAGCAGTTACTCACCCGAGGGTTACGAGCAGTACTTC.

This rearrangement joins TRBV6-5 to TRBJ1-5; unclear D gene. Germline-derived CDR1 and CDR2 are MNHEY and SVGAGI. The V end was cut by 2 bases, the J end by 0 bases, with 11 bases between. The CDR3 loop spans 16 amino acids. The chain's CDR3 is CASSYVSNYSNQPQHF. The DNA for the CDR3 is TGTGCCAGCAGTTACGTTTCCAACTATAGCAATCAGCCCCAGCATTTT.

The rearrangement links TRBV18 to TRBJ2-7, with 10 bases fitting TRBD1. V shed 4 bases and J 5 bases; nucleotides not matched to a gene: 14. CDR3 length equals 17 residues. From germline, CDR1 is KGHSH and CDR2 LQKENI. CDR3 in amino acids: CASSLPTGTGDGDEQYF. The CDR3 DNA reads TGTGCCAGCTCACTCCCGACCGGGACAGGGGATGGCGACGAGCAGTACTTC.

This clone came up a few times. The chain has TRBV7-3 and TRBJ1-2; D possibly corresponds to TRBD1 (6 bases). This CDR3 comprises 15 residues. V lost 4 bases to trimming and J lost 2 bases, with 14 bases between them. CDR1 SGHTA and CDR2 FQGTGA come from the germline V gene. The DNA for the CDR3 is TGTGCCAGCAGCTCGGGAACAGGGCGAAACTATGGCTACACCTTC. Amino acid sequence: CASSSGTGRNYGYTF.

The chain is built from TRBV4-3 and TRBJ1-1; 8 bases are a match to TRBD1. The germline gives CDR1 LGHNA, CDR2 YSLEER. V was clipped by 3 bases and J by 0 bases; unmatched bases: 3. The CDR3 length is 15 residues. This CDR3 reads CASSQDRAVNTEAFF. CDR3 in DNA: TGCGCCAGCAGCCAGGACAGGGCGGTGAACACTGAAGCTTTCTTT.

The chain uses TRBV5-1 and TRBJ1-1, with 7 bases aligning to TRBD1. Germline V lookup: CDR1 SGHRS, CDR2 YFSETQ. V shed 4 bases, J shed 6 bases, and the junction held 15 bases outside the gene matches. This CDR3 is 16 amino acids long. In nucleotides, the CDR3 is TGCGCCAGCAGCCACCGGGACAGTCCTGGGGACGCTGAAGCTTTCTTT. This codes for CASSHRDSPGDAEAFF.

The rearrangement uses TRBV19 and TRBJ1-1; no clear D. The CDR3 spans 14 residues. Germline V gene sequence: CDR1 LNHDA, CDR2 SQIVND (reference sequence). V was shortened by 7 bases and J by 1 base, with 13 bases between the two germline ends. CDR3 amino acids: CASTRYTQNTEAFF. As DNA, the CDR3 is TGTGCCAGTACCCGATATACACAGAACACTGAAGCTTTCTTT.

The chain couples TRBV7-2 to TRBJ2-1; D unclear. Trimming removed 2 bases from V and 9 bases from J, with 5 bases in between. Per germline, CDR1 SGHTA and CDR2 FQGNSA. CDR3 size: 11 residues. This CDR3 reads CASSLFGEQFF. Written as DNA, the CDR3 is TGTGCCAGCAGCTTATTCGGTGAGCAGTTCTTC. Full variable domain (outside the CDR3, taken from reference TRBV7-2 and TRBJ2-1): GAGVSQSPSNKVTEKGKDVELRCDPISGHTALYWYRQSLGQGLEFLIYFQGNSAPDKSGLPSDRFSAERTGGSVSTLTIQRTQQEDSAVYLCASSLFGEQFFGPGTRLTVL.

The chain has TRBV18 and TRBJ2-7; possible D gene TRBD1, 6 bases. V was pared by 6 bases and J by 3 bases, with 12 bases between. The CDR3 contains 13 residues. CDR1 and CDR2 (germline): KGHSH, LQKENI. CDR3 in DNA: TGTGCCAGCTCCGGGACACTGATCTACGAGCAGTACTTC. It is translated as CASSGTLIYEQYF.

V is TRBV5-4 and J is TRBJ1-1; no clear D gene. Trimming removed 0 bases at V and 1 base at J, with 7 bases between. Germline V CDR1 and CDR2: SGHNT, YYREEE (reference sequence). The CDR3 spans 14 residues. CDR3 residues: CASSLGGRNTEAFF. The CDR3 DNA is TGTGCCAGCAGCTTGGGAGGCAGGAACACTGAAGCTTTCTTT. Drawing the rest from reference TRBV5-4 and TRBJ1-1, the complete variable domain is ETGVTQSPTHLIKTRGQQVTLRCSSQSGHNTVSWYQQALGQGPQFIFQYYREEENGRGNFPPRFSGLQFPNYSSELNVNALELDDSALYLCASSLGGRNTEAFFGQGTRLTVV.

The chain is built from TRBV19 and TRBJ1-5; D is possibly TRBD1 (5 bases). The CDR3 consists of 14 residues. The germline V gene has CDR1 LNHDA and CDR2 SQIVND (reference sequence). V was pared by 7 bases and J by 0 bases, with 10 bases between. CDR3 sequence (DNA): TGTGCCAGTAACGAACAGGCTAGCAATCAGCCCCAGCATTTT. Its translation: CASNEQASNQPQHF.